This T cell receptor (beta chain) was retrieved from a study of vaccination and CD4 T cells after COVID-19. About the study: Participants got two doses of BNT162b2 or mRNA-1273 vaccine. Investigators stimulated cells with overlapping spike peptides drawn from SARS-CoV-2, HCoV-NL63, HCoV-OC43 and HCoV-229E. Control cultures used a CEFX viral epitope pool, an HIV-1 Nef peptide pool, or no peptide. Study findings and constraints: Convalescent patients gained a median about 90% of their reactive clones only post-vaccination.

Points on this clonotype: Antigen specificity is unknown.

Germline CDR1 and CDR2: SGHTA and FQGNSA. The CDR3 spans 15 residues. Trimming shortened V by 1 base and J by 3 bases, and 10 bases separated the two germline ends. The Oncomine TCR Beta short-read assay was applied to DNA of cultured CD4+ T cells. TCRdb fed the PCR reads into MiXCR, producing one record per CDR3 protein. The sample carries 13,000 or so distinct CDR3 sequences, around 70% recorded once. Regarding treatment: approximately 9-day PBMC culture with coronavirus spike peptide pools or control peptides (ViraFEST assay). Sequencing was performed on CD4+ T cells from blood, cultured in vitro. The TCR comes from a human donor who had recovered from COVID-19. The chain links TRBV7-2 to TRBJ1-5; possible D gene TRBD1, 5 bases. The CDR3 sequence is CASSLVWGSNQPQHF. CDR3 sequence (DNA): TGTGCCAGCAGCTTAGTCTGGGGGTCCAATCAGCCCCAGCATTTT. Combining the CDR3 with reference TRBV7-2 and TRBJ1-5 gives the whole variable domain GAGVSQSPSNKVTEKGKDVELRCDPISGHTALYWYRQSLGQGLEFLIYFQGNSAPDKSGLPSDRFSAERTGGSVSTLTIQRTQQEDSAVYLCASSLVWGSNQPQHFGDGTRLSIL.